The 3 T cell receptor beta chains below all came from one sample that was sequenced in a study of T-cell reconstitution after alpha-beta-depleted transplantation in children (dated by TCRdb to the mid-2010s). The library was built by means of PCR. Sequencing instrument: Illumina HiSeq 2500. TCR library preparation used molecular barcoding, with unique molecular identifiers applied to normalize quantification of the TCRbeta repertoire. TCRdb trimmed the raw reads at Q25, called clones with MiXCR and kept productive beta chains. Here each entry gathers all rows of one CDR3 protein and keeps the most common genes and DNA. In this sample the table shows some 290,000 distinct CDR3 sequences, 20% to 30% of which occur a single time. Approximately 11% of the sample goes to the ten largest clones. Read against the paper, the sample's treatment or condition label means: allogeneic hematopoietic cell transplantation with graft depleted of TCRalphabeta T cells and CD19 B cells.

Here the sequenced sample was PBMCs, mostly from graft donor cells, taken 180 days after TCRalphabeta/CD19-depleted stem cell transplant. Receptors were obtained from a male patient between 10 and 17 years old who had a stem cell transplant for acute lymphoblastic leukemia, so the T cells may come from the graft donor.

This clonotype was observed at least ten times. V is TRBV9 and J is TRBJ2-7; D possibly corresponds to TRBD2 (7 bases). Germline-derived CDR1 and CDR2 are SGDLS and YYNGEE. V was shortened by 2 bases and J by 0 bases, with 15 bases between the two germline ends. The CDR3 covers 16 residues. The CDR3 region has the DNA TGTGCCAGCAGCGTTGGACTAGGGGGTCACTCCTACGAGCAGTACTTC. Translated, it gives CASSVGLGGHSYEQYF.

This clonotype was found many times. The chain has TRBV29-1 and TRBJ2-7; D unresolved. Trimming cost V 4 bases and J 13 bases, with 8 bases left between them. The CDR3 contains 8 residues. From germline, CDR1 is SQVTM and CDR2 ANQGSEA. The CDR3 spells CSVVQIYF. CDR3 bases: TGCAGCGTTGTTCAGATCTACTTC.

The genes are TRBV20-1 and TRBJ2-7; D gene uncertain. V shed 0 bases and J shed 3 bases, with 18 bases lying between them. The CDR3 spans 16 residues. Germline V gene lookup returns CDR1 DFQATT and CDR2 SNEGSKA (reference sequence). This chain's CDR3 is CSAREEMWNAHYEQYF. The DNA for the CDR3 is TGCAGTGCTAGAGAGGAGATGTGGAACGCCCACTACGAGCAGTACTTC.